The 32 T cell receptor beta chains reported below all come from one sample, sequenced in a study of T and B cells in COVID-19 patients. Multiplex PCR with BIOMED2 TRB-A/B primer pools amplified TRB rearrangements. In TCRdb, the multiplex PCR reads were re-called with MiXCR into one record per CDR3 protein. This sample has under 7,000 distinct CDR3 sequences, with more than 25% found just once. From blood, about 250-500 ng of genomic DNA served as TRB template. The sample comprised blood. These receptor sequences come from a human donor with active COVID-19.

This clonotype is labeled medium-sized. This chain joins TRBV6-2 or TRBV6-3 and TRBJ1-2; no clear D. Germline V lookup: CDR1 MNHEY, CDR2 SVGEGT. V was pared by 6 bases and J by 4 bases, with 18 bases between. The CDR3 length is 15 residues. CDR3 loop: CASREQGHPLYGYTF. Here the CDR3 DNA reads TGTGCCAGCAGAGAGCAAGGGCATCCCCTCTATGGCTACACCTTC.

This clonotype rates as medium-sized. The chain recombines TRBV29-1 with TRBJ2-7, with D perhaps matching TRBD2 (6 bases). This CDR3 region has 14 residues. Germline-derived CDR1 and CDR2 are SQVTM and ANQGSEA. V lost 2 bases and J lost 0, with 11 bases in between. Here the CDR3 DNA reads TGCAGCGTTGAATTGGGACTGAGCTCCTACGAGCAGTACTTC. Its translation is CSVELGLSSYEQYF.

The rearrangement links TRBV20-1 to TRBJ1-6; maybe TRBD1 (6 bases). The CDR3 is 16 residues long. Germline V lookup: CDR1 DFQATT, CDR2 SNEGSKA (reference sequence). V was clipped by 0 bases and J by 9 bases, with 18 bases between them. CDR3 nucleotide sequence: TGCAGTGCTAGAGAAGGGGGGGGGGTAATAGGTTCACCCCTCCACTTT. This encodes CSAREGGGVIGSPLHF.

This clonotype has more than one count but fewer than ten. The chain has TRBV9 and TRBJ2-3, with D hard to call. Trimming left V 1 base short and J 2 bases short, with 8 bases between. The germline CDR1 and CDR2 sequences are SGDLS and YYNGEE. The CDR3 is 14 amino acids. For the CDR3, the DNA is TGTGCCAGCAGCGTATCCCCATACACAGATACGCAGTATTTT. It yields the protein CASSVSPYTDTQYF.

The chain couples TRBV5-6 to TRBJ1-1; 7 nucleotides match TRBD1. V shed 3 bases and J 9 bases; nucleotides not matched to a gene: 8. The length of the CDR3 is 13 residues. Germline V CDR1 and CDR2: SGHDT, YYEEEE. The CDR3 reads CASSYAGTDKAFF. CDR3 coding DNA: TGTGCCAGCAGCTACGCCGGGACAGATAAAGCTTTCTTT.

This clonotype is judged medium-sized. The V call is TRBV18, the J call TRBJ2-7, with D uncertain. The V end lost 6 bases, the J end lost 4 bases, and 16 bases lay between the germline ends. From germline, CDR1 is KGHSH and CDR2 LQKENI. The CDR3 is 14 residues long. CDR3 nucleotide sequence: TGTGCCAGCTCCCCCCGGACCGGAGAGTACGAGCAGTACTTC. Translation gives CASSPRTGEYEQYF.

This rearrangement joins TRBV11-1 to TRBJ2-3, with TRBD2 matching over 12 bases. V shed 3 bases, J shed 3 bases, and the junction held 4 bases outside the gene matches. CDR1 SGHAT and CDR2 FQDESV come from the germline V gene (reference sequence). The CDR3 consists of 16 residues. The CDR3 loop is CASSFPSGRVTDTQYF. The CDR3 coding sequence is TGTGCCAGCAGCTTCCCTAGCGGGAGGGTAACAGATACGCAGTATTTT.

This clonotype has more than one count but fewer than ten. The chain joins TRBV4-3 to TRBJ2-2, with D possibly being TRBD2 (6 bases). The CDR3 is 14 residues long. Trimming stripped 1 base from V and 4 bases from J, with 7 bases between. Germline V CDR1 and CDR2: LGHNA, YSLEER. The CDR3 loop is CASSQGRVTGELFF. CDR3 nucleotides: TGCGCCAGCAGCCAAGGGAGGGTCACCGGGGAGCTGTTTTTT.

Relative to its sample, this clonotype is medium-sized. The chain joins TRBV18 to TRBJ2-4; D might be TRBD1 or TRBD2, each matching 5 bases. Germline lookup yields CDR1 KGHSH and CDR2 LQKENI. Trimming pared 6 bases from V and 8 bases from J, leaving 14 bases between. This CDR3 has 13 amino acids. The CDR3 loop is CASSYNQGDIQYF. For the CDR3, the DNA is TGTGCCAGCTCGTACAATCAGGGAGACATTCAGTACTTC.

This clonotype was recorded at least ten times. V is TRBV5-6 and J is TRBJ1-1, with D unclear. CDR1 SGHDT and CDR2 YYEEEE come from the germline V gene. The CDR3 is 14 amino acids. Trimming shortened V by 4 bases and J by 1 base, and 11 bases separated the two germline ends. CDR3 sequence: CASSLPAANTEAFF. CDR3 sequence (DNA): TGTGCCAGCAGCCTCCCGGCGGCGAACACTGAAGCTTTCTTT.

In this sample, this clonotype turned up a few times. The chain couples TRBV20-1 to TRBJ2-7; TRBD1 matches 7 bases. The CDR3 sequence is 16 residues long. J gave up 4 bases and V 6 bases, and 18 bases lay outside the gene matches. Germline V lookup: CDR1 DFQATT, CDR2 SNEGSKA (reference sequence). The CDR3 sequence: CSANPLPGQTAYEQYF. CDR3 in DNA: TGCAGTGCCAACCCTTTACCGGGACAGACTGCTTACGAGCAGTACTTC.

This clonotype rates as medium-sized. The chain is built from TRBV5-4 and TRBJ2-5; the match to TRBD2 covers 11 bases. Germline CDR1 SGHNT, CDR2 YYREEE (reference sequence). V trimming: 4 bases; J trimming: 2 bases; junction bases outside the gene matches: 4. The CDR3 totals 15 residues. Here the CDR3 DNA reads TGTGCCAGCAGCGGGACTAGCGGCCGACAAGAGACCCAGTACTTC. Protein: CASSGTSGRQETQYF.

This chain uses TRBV12-3 or TRBV12-4 with TRBJ1-5; tentatively, D is TRBD1 (5 bases). CDR3 size: 13 residues. Deletions cut 6 bases from V and 7 bases from J, with 13 bases between. The CDR3 loop reads CASRASGGQPQHF. CDR3 DNA sequence: TGTGCCAGCAGGGCGTCGGGGGGACAGCCCCAGCATTTT.

By its share, this clonotype is medium-sized. The chain has TRBV19 and TRBJ1-5; 9 nucleotides agree with TRBD1. This CDR3 comprises 15 residues. Germline CDR1 LNHDA, CDR2 SQIVND (reference sequence). Trimming at V came to 5 bases and at J to 6 bases, leaving 8 bases not matched to a gene. The CDR3 sequence: CASSSTGGWVQPQHF. DNA of the CDR3: TGTGCCAGTAGTTCGACAGGGGGATGGGTTCAGCCCCAGCATTTT.

By share, this clonotype counts as medium-sized. The chain employs TRBV19 and TRBJ1-1, with D perhaps matching TRBD1 (6 bases). This CDR3 is built from 15 residues. Trimming removed 4 bases at V and 7 bases at J, with 19 bases between. CDR1 and CDR2 (germline): LNHDA, SQIVND (reference sequence). The CDR3 loop reads CASSTRKGVSGEAFF. Here the CDR3 DNA reads TGTGCCAGTAGTACGCGTAAGGGGGTCTCAGGTGAAGCTTTCTTT. Based on the CDR3 plus reference TRBV19 and TRBJ1-1, the full variable domain is DGGITQSPKYLFRKEGQNVTLSCEQNLNHDAMYWYRQDPGQGLRLIYYSQIVNDFQKGDIAEGYSVSREKKESFPLTVTSAQKNPTAFYLCASSTRKGVSGEAFFGQGTRLTVV.

The rearrangement links TRBV5-5 to TRBJ1-6, with 7 bases identical to TRBD1. The CDR3 is 15 residues long. The V gene end was trimmed by 2 bases and the J gene end by 9 bases; junction bases not matched to a gene: 8. Germline loops: CDR1 SGHKS, CDR2 YYEKEE (reference sequence). The CDR3 reads CASSFNRGKGSPLHF. DNA of the CDR3: TGTGCCAGCAGCTTTAACAGGGGAAAAGGTTCACCCCTCCACTTT.

A few counts support this clonotype. V usage is TRBV11-2 and J usage is TRBJ2-7, with a tentative D call TRBD2 (5 bases). Per the germline V gene, CDR1 is SGHAT and CDR2 is FQNNGV. Deletions cut 6 bases from V and 4 bases from J, with 13 bases between. The CDR3 is 13 residues long. CDR3 nucleotides: TGTGCCAGCAGTTACGAGAGGGCGTACGAGCAGTACTTC. This translates into CASSYERAYEQYF.

This clonotype was counted many times. The chain uses TRBV5-1 and TRBJ2-5; D uncertain. The CDR3 runs 15 residues. Germline V gene sequence: CDR1 SGHRS, CDR2 YFSETQ. With 2 bases removed from V and 2 bases from J, the gap between germline ends came to 13 bases. CDR3 loop: CASSFLPTGQETQYF. The DNA for the CDR3 is TGCGCCAGCAGCTTCCTTCCGACTGGGCAAGAGACCCAGTACTTC.

The chain employs TRBV5-1 and TRBJ1-4; D is unresolved. Germline lookup yields CDR1 SGHRS and CDR2 YFSETQ. This CDR3 region has 15 residues. V shed 9 bases and J shed 5 bases, with 20 bases lying between them. This CDR3 is CATRTASGPNEKLFF. The CDR3 bases are TGCGCCACCAGGACGGCCTCCGGCCCCAATGAAAAACTGTTTTTT.

Notes on this clonotype: The junction differs from germline at one of its ends, possibly a read error. J is TRBJ2-5 and V is TRBV5-6; a possible D gene is TRBD2 (6 bases). Germline V gene lookup returns CDR1 SGHDT and CDR2 YYEEEE. The CDR3 extends over 13 amino acids. DNA of the CDR3: TGCGCCAGCAGCTTGAAACTAGCCCATACCCAGTACTTC. Amino acid sequence: CASSLKLAHTQYF. The variable domain in full, with the rest retrieved from reference TRBV5-6 and TRBJ2-5, is DAGVTQSPTHLIKTRGQQVTLRCSPKSGHDTVSWYQQALGQGPQFIFQYYEEEERQRGNFPDRFSGHQFPNYSSELNVNALLLGDSALYLCASSLKLAHTQYFGPGTRLLVL.

The V gene is TRBV24-1, the J gene TRBJ2-5, with a possible D match to TRBD1 (6 bases). V was trimmed by 0 bases and J by 7 bases, leaving 20 bases between them. The CDR3 is 17 residues long. The germline gives CDR1 KGHDR, CDR2 SFDVKD. The chain's CDR3 is CATSDLHGQGPFRTQYF. CDR3 DNA: TGTGCCACCAGTGATTTGCACGGGCAGGGGCCTTTCAGGACCCAGTACTTC.

By sample fraction, this clonotype is medium-sized (0.01 to 0.1%). The chain couples TRBV6-2 or TRBV6-3 to TRBJ2-3, with D possibly being TRBD1 (6 bases). V lost 5 bases, J lost 4 bases, and 13 bases lay in between. Germline V gene lookup returns CDR1 MNHEY and CDR2 SVGEGT. The CDR3 has 14 residues. DNA of the CDR3: TGTGCCAGCAGTGGGACCCCAGGGGCAGATACGCAGTATTTT. It is translated as CASSGTPGADTQYF.

This chain uses TRBV7-2 with TRBJ2-7; D may match TRBD1 or TRBD2 (5 bases each). V was pared by 1 base and J by 7 bases, with 14 bases between. This CDR3 comprises 14 residues. Germline CDR1 SGHTA, CDR2 FQGNSA. CDR3 DNA: TGTGCCAGCAGCTTAGTCCCCGGGGCTGAAGAGCAGTACTTC. This gives the protein CASSLVPGAEEQYF.

Details on this clonotype: A clone one base away is much larger, so this may be a read error. The chain is built from TRBV6-2 or TRBV6-3 and TRBJ1-3; no clear D. This CDR3 comprises 13 residues. Germline CDR1 MNHEY, CDR2 SVGEGT. Written as DNA, the CDR3 is TGTGCCAGCAGTTTGACCACTGGAGACACCATATATTTT. It is translated as CASSLTTGDTIYF.

Relative to its sample, this clonotype is medium-sized. The chain links TRBV5-4 to TRBJ2-7; no definite D call. Between the trimmed V and J ends, which lost 2 bases and 5 bases, there was a span of 11 bases. CDR1 is SGHNT and CDR2 is YYREEE in the germline V gene (reference sequence). The CDR3 spans 13 residues. The CDR3 here is CASSFGTGDEQYF. The CDR3 DNA sequence: TGTGCCAGCAGCTTTGGCACCGGAGACGAGCAGTACTTC.

This clonotype was recorded a few times. The chain uses TRBV20-1 and TRBJ2-5, with 9 bases that match TRBD1. CDR1 is DFQATT, CDR2 SNEGSKA, per germline (reference sequence). This CDR3 region has 14 residues. V lost 2 bases and J lost 2; bases outside the gene matches: 3. This CDR3 is CSARTTGGQETQYF. The CDR3 DNA follows: TGCAGTGCTAGAACGACAGGGGGGCAAGAGACCCAGTACTTC.

This clonotype occurred many times. CDR3 in amino acids: CASKNRVVNTEAFF. CDR3 sequence (DNA): TGTGCCAGCAAAAACAGGGTCGTAAACACTGAAGCTTTCTTT. This chain joins TRBV12-3 or TRBV12-4 and TRBJ1-1, with D possibly being TRBD1 (6 bases). V was pared by 7 bases and J by 2 bases, with 14 bases between. The CDR3 has 14 amino acids.

The V gene is TRBV19, the J gene TRBJ1-1; possibly TRBD1 for D (6 bases). V dropped 3 bases and J dropped 4 bases, with 12 bases sitting between them. Germline V CDR1 and CDR2: LNHDA, SQIVND (reference sequence). The CDR3 loop spans 14 amino acids. CDR3 sequence: CASSIGGQGTEAFF. CDR3 nucleotide sequence: TGTGCCAGTAGTATCGGGGGGCAGGGCACTGAAGCTTTCTTT.

The chain uses TRBV4-3 and TRBJ1-6; D is uncertain. V lost 1 base and J lost 7, with 5 bases in between. Per the germline V gene, CDR1 is LGHNA and CDR2 is YSLEER. CDR3 size: 13 residues. CDR3 nucleotides: TGCGCCAGCAGCCAAGGGACCAATTCACCCCTCCACTTT. Its translation is CASSQGTNSPLHF.

This clonotype is judged medium-sized. The chain uses TRBV6-5 and TRBJ2-5, with D hard to call. This CDR3 region has 14 residues. Germline values: CDR1 MNHEY, CDR2 SVGAGI. V was pared by 0 bases and J by 1 base, with 6 bases between. This CDR3 is CASSYSRFQETQYF. CDR3 bases: TGTGCCAGCAGTTACTCGAGGTTCCAAGAGACCCAGTACTTC.

By share, this clonotype counts as medium-sized. The chain carries TRBV27 and TRBJ2-1; weak D call: TRBD1 (5 bases). V was pared by 6 bases and J by 7 bases, with 16 bases between. The CDR3 consists of 14 residues. Germline CDR1 is MNHEY and CDR2 is SMNVEV (reference sequence). This chain's CDR3 is CASRRTSSWNEQFF. DNA of the CDR3: TGTGCCAGCAGGCGGACATCATCGTGGAATGAGCAGTTCTTC.

This clonotype showed up just a few times. The chain carries TRBV7-2 and TRBJ2-1, with TRBD1 matching over 10 bases. This CDR3 has 15 residues. In germline, CDR1 is SGHTA, CDR2 FQGNSA. The V and J ends lost 5 bases and 4 bases, in that order; junction bases with no gene match: 5. The CDR3 nucleotides read TGTGCCAGCAGCGGGTGGGACAGGGGTTACAATGAGCAGTTCTTC. This encodes CASSGWDRGYNEQFF.